These 13 T cell receptor beta chains were sequenced from one sample in a study of a mutant IDH1 vaccine in newly diagnosed glioma. The repertoire was sequenced with immunoSEQ multiplex PCR; TCRdb's copy has only in-frame clones and lacks some. This table holds about 67,000 clones, about 87% found once. Their cognate antigens are unknown. The time point: week 23, last vaccination. Vaccination comprised doses that each held 300 ug of mutant IDH1 20-mer peptide, plus topical imiquimod. The starting material was PBMCs, obtained from a glioma patient whose treatment included an IDH1 peptide vaccine. The receptors stem from a man aged 18 to 29 with glioma.

In nucleotides, the CDR3 is TGTGCCAGCAGGTCCCAGGGGAAGCAGTACTTC. Residues: CASRSQGKQYF. The rearrangement uses TRBV7-9 and TRBJ2-7; perhaps TRBD1 as D (6 bases). Germline V CDR1 and CDR2: SEHNR, FQNEAQ (reference sequence). The CDR3 contains 11 residues. V lost 6 bases, J lost 8 bases, and 11 bases lay in between.

The chain uses TRBV14 and TRBJ1-2, with no clear D. Germline CDR1 and CDR2: SGHDN and FVKESK. This CDR3 comprises 13 residues. The V end was cut by 5 bases, the J end by 3 bases, with 10 bases between. The CDR3 DNA reads TGTGCCAGCAGCACCATGGGTTACTATGGCTACACCTTC. Protein product: CASSTMGYYGYTF.

The J gene is TRBJ1-1, the V gene TRBV6-1, with TRBD1 identical over 7 bases. Germline CDR1 and CDR2: MNHNS and SASEGT. This CDR3 spans 14 amino acids. The V gene end was trimmed by 6 bases and the J gene end by 0 bases; junction bases not matched to a gene: 4. DNA of the CDR3: TGTGCCAGCAGCGGGGACAGATTGAACACTGAAGCTTTCTTT. Its protein is CASSGDRLNTEAFF.

This sequence joins TRBV7-9 and TRBJ1-6; D is uncertain. The CDR3 sequence is 12 residues long. V was shortened by 2 bases and J by 11 bases, with 7 bases between the two germline ends. Germline assignment: CDR1 SEHNR and CDR2 FQNEAQ (reference sequence). The CDR3 is CASSLTTTPLHF. The CDR3 DNA reads as TGTGCCAGCAGCTTAACCACGACACCCCTCCACTTT.

The chain has TRBV20-1 and TRBJ1-2; the D is unclear. The CDR3 is 11 amino acids. The germline V gene has CDR1 DFQATT and CDR2 SNEGSKA (reference sequence). V lost 6 bases and J 5 bases, leaving 10 bases between the germline ends. The CDR3 is CSAAEGYGYTF. The CDR3 nucleotides are TGCAGTGCCGCAGAGGGTTATGGCTACACCTTC.

Only one count was recorded for this clone. The V and J genes are TRBV2 and TRBJ1-2; no clear D. CDR1 SNHLY and CDR2 FYNNEI come from the germline V gene. The length of the CDR3 is 15 residues. V lost 3 bases and J 5 bases, leaving 16 bases between the germline ends. CDR3 nucleotide sequence: TGTGCCAGCAGTGACGATCGGGTTGGGGATTATGGCTACACCTTC. Its protein is CASSDDRVGDYGYTF.

This chain links TRBV7-9 with TRBJ1-4; 7 bases agree with TRBD1. Germline V gene data show CDR1 as SEHNR and CDR2 as FQNEAQ (reference sequence). This CDR3 has 17 residues. V lost 5 bases to trimming and J lost 7 bases; unmatched junction nucleotides: 16. CDR3 coding DNA: TGTGCCAGCAGCCCCCGGTTGGGAACAGGGGTGGTTGAAAAACTGTTTTTT. It specifies CASSPRLGTGVVEKLFF.

The chain links TRBV2 to TRBJ2-7; possibly TRBD1 for D (5 bases). The CDR3 has 16 residues. Germline V lookup: CDR1 SNHLY, CDR2 FYNNEI. Trimming cost V 2 bases and J 1 base, with 15 bases left between them. CDR3 sequence (DNA): TGTGCCAGCAGTGAATTCCCAGGGTCACTGTCCTACGAGCAGTACTTC. Residues: CASSEFPGSLSYEQYF.

V and J are TRBV18 and TRBJ1-2, with 9 bases lining up with TRBD1. V lost 2 bases to trimming and J lost 4 bases; unmatched junction nucleotides: 11. Germline values: CDR1 KGHSH, CDR2 LQKENI. The CDR3 sequence is 17 residues long. The CDR3 loop is CASSPTDRTQGAYGYTF. The CDR3 DNA follows: TGTGCCAGCTCACCAACGGACCGCACACAGGGGGCCTATGGCTACACCTTC.

The V and J genes are TRBV18 and TRBJ1-1; D is undetermined. The CDR3 has 15 residues. Per germline, CDR1 KGHSH and CDR2 LQKENI. With 6 bases removed from V and 10 bases from J, the gap between germline ends came to 24 bases. CDR3 sequence: CASSSTVIRVNGAFF. In DNA form, the CDR3 reads TGTGCCAGCTCTTCGACCGTGATTAGGGTGAATGGAGCTTTCTTT.

This clone has only a few counts. The genes are TRBV12-5 and TRBJ2-1, with 10 bases that match TRBD1. The CDR3 spans 15 residues. CDR1 LGHNT and CDR2 FRNRAP come from the germline V gene. V trimming: 6 bases; J trimming: 7 bases; junction bases outside the gene matches: 9. The CDR3 bases are TGTGCTAGTGGACCCGGGACAGGGGTACGGAATGAGCAGTTCTTC. Protein sequence: CASGPGTGVRNEQFF.

This clone occurred once. The gene calls are TRBV7-6 and TRBJ2-1, with 7 bases matching TRBD2. This CDR3 region has 15 residues. Germline V CDR1 and CDR2: SGHVS, FNYEAQ. The V segment lost 3 bases and the J segment 8 bases; nucleotides outside the gene matches: 10. This CDR3 reads CASSLPLVGGDEQFF. Here the CDR3 DNA reads TGTGCCAGCAGCTTGCCTCTCGTGGGAGGGGATGAGCAGTTCTTC.

This chain uses TRBV18 with TRBJ1-3, with unresolved D. The V gene lost 6 bases and the J gene lost 0 bases, with 12 bases spanning the gap. CDR1 and CDR2 (germline): KGHSH, LQKENI. This CDR3 region has 15 residues. CDR3 sequence reads: CASSLPPSSGNTIYF. Written as DNA, the CDR3 is TGTGCCAGCTCGCTTCCTCCCAGCTCTGGAAACACCATATATTTT.